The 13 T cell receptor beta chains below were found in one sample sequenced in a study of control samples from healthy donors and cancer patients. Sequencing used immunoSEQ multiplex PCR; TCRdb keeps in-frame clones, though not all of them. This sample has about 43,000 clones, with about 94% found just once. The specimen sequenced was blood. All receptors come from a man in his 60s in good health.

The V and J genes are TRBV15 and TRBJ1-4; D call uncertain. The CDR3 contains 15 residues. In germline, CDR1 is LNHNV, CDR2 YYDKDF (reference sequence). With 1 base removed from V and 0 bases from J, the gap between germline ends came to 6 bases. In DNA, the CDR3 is TGTGCCACCAGCAGAGGGGGTGCAACTAATGAAAAACTGTTTTTT. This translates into CATSRGGATNEKLFF.

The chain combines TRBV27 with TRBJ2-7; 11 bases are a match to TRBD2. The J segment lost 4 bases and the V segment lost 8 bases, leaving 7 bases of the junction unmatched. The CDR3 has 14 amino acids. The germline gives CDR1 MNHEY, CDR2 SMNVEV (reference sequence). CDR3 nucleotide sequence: TGTGCCAGCCGTAGCGGGGGGGGTCGGTACGAGCAGTACTTC. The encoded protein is CASRSGGGRYEQYF.

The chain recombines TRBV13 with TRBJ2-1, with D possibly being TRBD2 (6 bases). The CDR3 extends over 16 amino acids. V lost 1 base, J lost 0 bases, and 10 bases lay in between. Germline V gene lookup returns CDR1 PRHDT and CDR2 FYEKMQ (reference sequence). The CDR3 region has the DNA TGTGCCAGCAGCTTAGAGGGCGGGATCTCCTACAATGAGCAGTTCTTC. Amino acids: CASSLEGGISYNEQFF.

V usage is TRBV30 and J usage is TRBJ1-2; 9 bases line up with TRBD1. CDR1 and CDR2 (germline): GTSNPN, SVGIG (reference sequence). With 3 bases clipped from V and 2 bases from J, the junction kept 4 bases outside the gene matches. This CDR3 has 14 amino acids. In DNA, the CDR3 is TGTGCCTGGAGAGGGACAGGGACCAACTATGGCTACACCTTC. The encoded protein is CAWRGTGTNYGYTF.

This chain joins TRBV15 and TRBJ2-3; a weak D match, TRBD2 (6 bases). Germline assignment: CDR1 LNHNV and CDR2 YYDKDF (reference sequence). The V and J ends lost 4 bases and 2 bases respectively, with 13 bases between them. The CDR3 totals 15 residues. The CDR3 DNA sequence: TGTGCCACCAGCACTAAATGGGAGGCCACAGATACGCAGTATTTT. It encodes CATSTKWEATDTQYF.

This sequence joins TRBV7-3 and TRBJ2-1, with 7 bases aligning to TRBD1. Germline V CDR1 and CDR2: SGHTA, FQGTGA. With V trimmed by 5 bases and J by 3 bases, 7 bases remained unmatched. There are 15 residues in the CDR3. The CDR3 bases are TGTGCCAGCAGCGGGCCGGGACAGAACTACAATGAGCAGTTCTTC. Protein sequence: CASSGPGQNYNEQFF. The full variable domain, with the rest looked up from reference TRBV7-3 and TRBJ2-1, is GAGVSQTPSNKVTEKGKYVELRCDPISGHTALYWYRQSLGQGPEFLIYFQGTGAADDSGLPNDRFFAVRPEGSVSTLKIQRTERGDSAVYLCASSGPGQNYNEQFFGPGTRLTVL.

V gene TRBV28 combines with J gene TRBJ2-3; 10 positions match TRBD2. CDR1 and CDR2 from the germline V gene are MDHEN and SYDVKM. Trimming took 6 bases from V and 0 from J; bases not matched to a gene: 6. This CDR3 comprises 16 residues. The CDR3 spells CASRETSGPSTDTQYF. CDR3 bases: TGTGCCAGCAGGGAGACTAGCGGGCCAAGCACAGATACGCAGTATTTT.

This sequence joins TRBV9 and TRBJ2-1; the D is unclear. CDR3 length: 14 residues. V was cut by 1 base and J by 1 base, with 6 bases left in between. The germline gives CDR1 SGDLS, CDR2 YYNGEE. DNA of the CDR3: TGTGCCAGCAGCGTAACCTTTTCCTACAATGAGCAGTTCTTC. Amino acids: CASSVTFSYNEQFF. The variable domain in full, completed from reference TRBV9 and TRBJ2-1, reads DSGVTQTPKHLITATGQRVTLRCSPRSGDLSVYWYQQSLDQGLQFLIQYYNGEERAKGNILERFSAQQFPDLHSELNLSSLELGDSALYFCASSVTFSYNEQFFGPGTRLTVL.

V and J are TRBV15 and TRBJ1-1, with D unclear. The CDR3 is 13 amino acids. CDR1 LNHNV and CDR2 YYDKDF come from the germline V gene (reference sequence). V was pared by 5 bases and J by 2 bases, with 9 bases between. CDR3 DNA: TGTGCCACCAGCGGTACGGTTAACACTGAAGCTTTCTTT. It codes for CATSGTVNTEAFF.

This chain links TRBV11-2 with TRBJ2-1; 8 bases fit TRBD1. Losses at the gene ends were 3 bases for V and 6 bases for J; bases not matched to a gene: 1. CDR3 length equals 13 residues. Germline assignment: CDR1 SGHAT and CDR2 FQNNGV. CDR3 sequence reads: CASSFDRGNEQFF. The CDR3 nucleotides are TGTGCCAGCAGCTTCGACAGGGGCAATGAGCAGTTCTTC.

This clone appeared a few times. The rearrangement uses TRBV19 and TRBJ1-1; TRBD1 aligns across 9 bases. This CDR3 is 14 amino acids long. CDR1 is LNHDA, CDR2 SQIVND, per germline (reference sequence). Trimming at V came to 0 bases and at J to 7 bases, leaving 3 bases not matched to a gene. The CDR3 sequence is CASSIEGTGSEAFF. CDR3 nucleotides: TGTGCCAGTAGTATAGAGGGGACAGGGAGTGAAGCTTTCTTT.

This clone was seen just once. CDR3 DNA: TGTGCCAGCAGTCCACCGGGGTCGGCTAATGAAAAACTGTTTTTT. As protein: CASSPPGSANEKLFF. This chain uses TRBV28 with TRBJ1-4; D gene uncertain. The CDR3 extends over 15 amino acids. Germline V gives CDR1 MDHEN, CDR2 SYDVKM. Trimming took off 5 bases at V and 3 bases at J, with 13 bases between the two ends.

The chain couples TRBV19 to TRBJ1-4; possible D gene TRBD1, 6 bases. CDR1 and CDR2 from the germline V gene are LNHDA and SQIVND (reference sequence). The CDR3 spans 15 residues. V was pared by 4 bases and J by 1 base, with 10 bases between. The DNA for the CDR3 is TGTGCCAGTAGTACACCGACAGGAACTAATGAAAAACTGTTTTTT. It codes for CASSTPTGTNEKLFF.